This note documents a single T cell receptor beta chain sequence. The data were taken from a study of T cells in Graves' hyperthyroidism and ophthalmopathy. TCR beta CDR3 regions were amplified from RNA transcripts. In the first-round RT-PCR of the TCR CDR3, the HTBI primer set was used. TCRdb reanalysed the multiplex PCR reads using MiXCR and keeps one entry per CDR3 protein. The sample contains more than 300,000 distinct CDR3 sequences, about a sixth of which appear only once. From germline, CDR1 is LNHDA and CDR2 SQIVND (reference sequence). Trimming stripped 5 bases from V and 3 bases from J, with 14 bases between. This CDR3 is built from 15 residues.

The clonotype was recovered from a woman aged 30 to 39 with Graves' hyperthyroidism that later progressed to Graves' ophthalmopathy. The chain couples TRBV19 to TRBJ1-5, with D perhaps matching TRBD1 (6 bases). Sequencing was done on a sample of blood. CDR3 coding DNA: TGTGCCAGTAGTTACCGCCCAGGGGACAATCAGCCCCAGCATTTT. Translated, it gives CASSYRPGDNQPQHF. The full variable domain, its missing parts supplied by reference TRBV19 and TRBJ1-5, is DGGITQSPKYLFRKEGQNVTLSCEQNLNHDAMYWYRQDPGQGLRLIYYSQIVNDFQKGDIAEGYSVSREKKESFPLTVTSAQKNPTAFYLCASSYRPGDNQPQHFGDGTRLSIL.